These 25 T cell receptor beta chains were sequenced from one sample in a study of Graves' ophthalmopathy and Graves' hyperthyroidism. Beta-chain TCR CDR3 regions were amplified from RNA transcripts. RT-PCR with HTBI primers came first, then second-round multiplex PCR. One entry per CDR3 protein results from TCRdb running MiXCR on the multiplex PCR reads. The data hold about 550,000 distinct CDR3 sequences, with under 40% observed a single time. Sequencing was done on a sample of peripheral blood or thyroid tissue (not recorded which). Every receptor here comes from an adult man with Graves' hyperthyroidism.

This clonotype was seen ten or more times. The chain recombines TRBV29-1 with TRBJ2-3; tentative D call: TRBD2 (5 bases). Germline V gene sequence: CDR1 SQVTM, CDR2 ANQGSEA. This CDR3 has 12 residues. The ends were cut back, 3 bases at V and 1 base at J, with 5 bases in the middle. The chain's CDR3 is CSVERGTDTQYF. The CDR3, as DNA: TGCAGCGTTGAGCGGGGCACAGATACGCAGTATTTT.

The table lists this clonotype with a count of one. This chain connects TRBV7-6 to TRBJ2-2, with 9 bases fitting TRBD2. Trimming removed 2 bases from V and 1 base from J; junction bases left unmatched: 11. This CDR3 region has 19 residues. CDR1 is SGHVS, CDR2 FNYEAQ, per germline. The CDR3 coding sequence is TGTGCCAGCAGCTTATCAGAACTAGCGGGCCTAAAGAACACCGGGGAGCTGTTTTTT. It encodes CASSLSELAGLKNTGELFF.

This clonotype was counted between two and nine times. A read error may account for a junction end that differs from germline. The chain has TRBV6-5 and TRBJ2-7, with 8 positions matching TRBD1. Per the germline V gene, CDR1 is MNHEY and CDR2 is SVGAGI. The CDR3 covers 15 residues. The CDR3 nucleotides read TGTGCCGGCAGACGGTCCGAGGGACAGGCCTACGAGCAGTACTTC. Translating it yields CAGRRSEGQAYEQYF.

This clonotype has more than one count but fewer than ten. The J gene is TRBJ1-1, the V gene TRBV5-1; D is possibly TRBD1 (6 bases). The CDR3 covers 14 residues. Germline values: CDR1 SGHRS, CDR2 YFSETQ. Trimming removed 4 bases at V and 5 bases at J, with 15 bases between. In DNA, the CDR3 is TGCGCCAGCAGCCAGGGGTTTTTCCCAACTGAAGCTTTCTTT. Amino acids: CASSQGFFPTEAFF.

This clonotype was detected ten times or more. V is TRBV10-1 and J is TRBJ1-6; weak D call: TRBD1 (5 bases). Deletions cut 10 bases from V and 2 bases from J, with 21 bases between. Per germline, CDR1 WNHNN and CDR2 SYGVQD (reference sequence). This CDR3 is built from 17 residues. CDR3 bases: TGCGCCACCCCTGGGGGTCGGATGCCCCCCTATAATTCACCCCTCCACTTT. As protein: CATPGGRMPPYNSPLHF.

The chain is built from TRBV12-3 or TRBV12-4 and TRBJ1-1; D is ambiguous. Trimming left V 3 bases short and J 6 bases short, with 8 bases between. This CDR3 is 12 amino acids long. The DNA for the CDR3 is TGTGCCAGCAGTTTCGGCAGCCCTGAAGCTTTCTTT. Residues: CASSFGSPEAFF.

This clonotype has ten or more counts. This chain links TRBV7-2 with TRBJ2-1; 7 nucleotides align to TRBD1. V gave up 1 base and J gave up 0 bases; unmatched junction bases: 3. The CDR3 has 16 residues. Germline assignment: CDR1 SGHTA and CDR2 FQGNSA. CDR3 amino acids: CASSLEGGISYNEQFF. CDR3 DNA sequence: TGTGCCAGCAGCTTAGAAGGGGGCATCTCCTACAATGAGCAGTTCTTC. The whole variable domain, remainder taken from reference TRBV7-2 and TRBJ2-1, is GAGVSQSPSNKVTEKGKDVELRCDPISGHTALYWYRQSLGQGLEFLIYFQGNSAPDKSGLPSDRFSAERTGGSVSTLTIQRTQQEDSAVYLCASSLEGGISYNEQFFGPGTRLTVL.

This chain uses TRBV12-3 or TRBV12-4 with TRBJ2-5; 14 positions agree with TRBD2. There are 16 residues in the CDR3. Trimming cost V 6 bases and J 5 bases; bases outside gene matches: 8. The CDR3 loop is CASSLGTSGGGETQYF. The CDR3 DNA is TGTGCCAGCAGCCTAGGGACTAGCGGGGGAGGGGAGACCCAGTACTTC.

The rearrangement uses TRBV15 and TRBJ2-7, with D tentatively TRBD2 (6 bases). Germline assignment: CDR1 LNHNV and CDR2 YYDKDF (reference sequence). V lost 1 base to trimming and J lost 1 base, with 14 bases between them. This CDR3 has 16 amino acids. This chain's CDR3 is CATSRVTGTGSYEQYF. In DNA form, the CDR3 reads TGTGCCACCAGCAGAGTAACCGGGACTGGATCCTACGAGCAGTACTTC.

This clonotype was seen repeatedly, ten times or more. The chain has TRBV2 and TRBJ2-5, with TRBD2 identical over 8 bases. In germline, CDR1 is SNHLY, CDR2 FYNNEI. The CDR3 sequence is 13 residues long. Unmatched junction bases numbered 1, after V lost 6 bases and J lost 1 base. The CDR3 nucleotides are TGTGCCAGCAGGAGCGGGGGCCAAGAGACCCAGTACTTC. It codes for CASRSGGQETQYF.

This clonotype appeared a few times. This chain links TRBV7-3 with TRBJ2-3; 10 bases match TRBD2. V was clipped by 2 bases and J by 10 bases; unmatched bases: 0. The CDR3 consists of 12 residues. In germline, CDR1 is SGHTA, CDR2 FQGTGA. This chain's CDR3 is CASSLGLAAQYF. DNA for the CDR3: TGTGCCAGCAGCTTAGGACTAGCGGCGCAGTATTTT. The complete variable domain, with remaining parts taken from reference TRBV7-3 and TRBJ2-3, reads GAGVSQTPSNKVTEKGKYVELRCDPISGHTALYWYRQSLGQGPEFLIYFQGTGAADDSGLPNDRFFAVRPEGSVSTLKIQRTERGDSAVYLCASSLGLAAQYFGPGTRLTVL.

This clonotype was observed a few times. V and J are TRBV7-2 and TRBJ2-7; D remains ambiguous. From germline, CDR1 is SGHTA and CDR2 FQGNSA. V was pared by 11 bases and J by 2 bases, with 19 bases between. CDR3 size: 14 residues. The chain's CDR3 is CAWSVMDAAYEQYF. CDR3 coding DNA: TGTGCCTGGAGTGTAATGGACGCGGCCTACGAGCAGTACTTC.

At least ten counts were recorded for this clonotype. This chain joins TRBV6-5 and TRBJ1-2; 8 bases are a match to TRBD1. The V and J ends lost 2 bases and 2 bases, in that order; junction bases with no gene match: 1. CDR1 MNHEY and CDR2 SVGAGI come from the germline V gene. CDR3 length: 14 amino acids. CDR3 loop: CASSYRTGNYGYTF. CDR3 bases: TGTGCCAGCAGTTACCGGACAGGGAACTATGGCTACACCTTC.

The sample holds many counts of this clonotype. The V and J genes are TRBV15 and TRBJ2-7; maybe TRBD1 (6 bases). The CDR3 sequence is 13 residues long. From germline, CDR1 is LNHNV and CDR2 YYDKDF (reference sequence). V dropped 4 bases and J dropped 1 base, with 8 bases sitting between them. The CDR3 region is CATSKDRSYEQYF. CDR3 DNA: TGTGCCACCAGCAAAGACAGGTCCTACGAGCAGTACTTC. The whole variable domain, filled in from reference TRBV15 and TRBJ2-7, reads DAMVIQNPRYQVTQFGKPVTLSCSQTLNHNVMYWYQQKSSQAPKLLFHYYDKDFNNEADTPDNFQSRRPNTSFCFLDIRSPGLGDTAMYLCATSKDRSYEQYFGPGTRLTVT.

J is TRBJ1-6 and V is TRBV20-1, with 12 bases lining up with TRBD1. The V segment lost 2 bases and the J segment 9 bases; nucleotides outside the gene matches: 14. CDR3 length equals 18 residues. Germline V lookup: CDR1 DFQATT, CDR2 SNEGSKA (reference sequence). The CDR3 here is CSARPGTGGDEYGSPLHF. CDR3 nucleotides: TGCAGTGCTAGACCCGGGACAGGGGGCGACGAATATGGTTCACCCCTCCACTTT.

This clonotype was seen repeatedly, ten times or more. The chain couples TRBV6-5 to TRBJ1-2; D gene uncertain. The CDR3 is made up of 13 amino acids. Germline assignment: CDR1 MNHEY and CDR2 SVGAGI. V dropped 5 bases and J dropped 8 bases, with 15 bases sitting between them. CDR3 loop: CASSPGALAGYTF. The DNA for the CDR3 is TGTGCCAGCAGTCCAGGAGCTTTAGCGGGCTACACCTTC.

In its sample, this clonotype was seen many times. This rearrangement joins TRBV4-1 to TRBJ1-2; 7 nucleotides match TRBD1. Germline CDR1 reads MGHRA; CDR2 reads YSYEKL. The CDR3 covers 15 residues. V gave up 4 bases and J gave up 8 bases; unmatched junction bases: 13. CDR3 sequence: CASSPPDRRHLGYTF. DNA of the CDR3: TGCGCCAGCAGCCCGCCGGACAGGCGACACTTAGGCTACACCTTC.

V is TRBV11-2 and J is TRBJ2-1; the D gene is possibly TRBD2 (6 bases). Trimming stripped 5 bases from V and 0 bases from J, with 17 bases between. Germline assignment: CDR1 SGHAT and CDR2 FQNNGV. CDR3 length: 17 residues. The CDR3 reads CASSTMRDPNSYNEQFF. In DNA, the CDR3 is TGTGCCAGCAGCACGATGCGGGACCCAAACTCCTACAATGAGCAGTTCTTC.

This clonotype appeared once. The chain joins TRBV29-1 to TRBJ2-5, with 13 bases matching TRBD2. V lost 8 bases and J lost 3; bases outside the gene matches: 3. The CDR3 sequence is 13 residues long. Germline CDR1 reads SQVTM; CDR2 reads ANQGSEA. The CDR3 DNA reads TGCAGCCTCGGACTAGCGGGAGAAGAGACCCAGTACTTC. Protein: CSLGLAGEETQYF. Full variable domain (outside the CDR3, taken from reference TRBV29-1 and TRBJ2-5): SAVISQKPSRDICQRGTSLTIQCQVDSQVTMMFWYRQQPGQSLTLIATANQGSEATYESGFVIDKFPISRPNLTFSTLTVSNMSPEDSSIYLCSLGLAGEETQYFGPGTRLLVL.

This clonotype was seen more than once but under ten times. This rearrangement joins TRBV5-5 to TRBJ1-1; D not resolved. Trimming took off 1 base at V and 1 base at J, with 14 bases between the two ends. The CDR3 is 16 residues long. From germline, CDR1 is SGHKS and CDR2 YYEKEE (reference sequence). This CDR3 reads CASSLLDGSWNTEAFF. CDR3 DNA sequence: TGTGCCAGCAGCTTGTTGGATGGCTCTTGGAACACTGAAGCTTTCTTT.

For this clonotype: The junction shows a germline mismatch at one end, possibly a read error. The CDR3 coding sequence is TGTGCCAGCAGTTCCCTGGGTGCAATTAACTATGGCTACACCTTC. It encodes CASSSLGAINYGYTF. The chain carries TRBV24-1 and TRBJ1-2; D not certain. Germline V CDR1 and CDR2: KGHDR, SFDVKD. The CDR3 spans 15 residues.

This clonotype was observed at least ten times. V gene TRBV24-1 combines with J gene TRBJ1-5; D might be TRBD1 (5 bases). CDR1 is KGHDR, CDR2 SFDVKD, per germline. V was shortened by 4 bases and J by 7 bases, with 13 bases between the two germline ends. This CDR3 is 14 amino acids long. The CDR3 reads CATSEPDSFQPQHF. CDR3 coding DNA: TGTGCCACCAGTGAACCCGACAGCTTCCAGCCCCAGCATTTT.

The chain links TRBV7-6 to TRBJ2-2, with 11 bases lining up with TRBD2. CDR1 and CDR2 from the germline V gene are SGHVS and FNYEAQ. With V trimmed by 5 bases and J by 5 bases, 10 bases remained unmatched. The length of the CDR3 is 17 residues. The CDR3 region is CASSPGTSGRWTGELFF. As DNA, the CDR3 is TGTGCCAGCAGCCCGGGGACTAGCGGTCGTTGGACCGGGGAGCTGTTTTTT.

V gene TRBV2 combines with J gene TRBJ2-7, with 9 bases identical to TRBD2. The J call could be wrong; TRBJ2-1 is a better fit for the DNA end. The germline CDR1 and CDR2 sequences are SNHLY and FYNNEI. CDR3 length equals 13 residues. The CDR3 reads CASSGSAGGEQFF. In DNA form, the CDR3 reads TGTGCCAGCAGTGGATCAGCGGGAGGCGAGCAGTTCTTC.

Worth noting for this clonotype: A read error may be the cause here, since a much bigger clone is one base away. The conserved phenylalanine or tryptophan normally closing the CDR3 is absent here, so this likely arose from a read error. This chain connects TRBV12-3 or TRBV12-4 to TRBJ1-1; D is undetermined. Trimming removed 3 bases at V and 10 bases at J, with 12 bases between. The CDR3 sequence is 12 residues long. The CDR3, as DNA: TGTGCCAGCAGTTTTGCTGGACGGGCAGCTTTCTCT. Its translation: CASSFAGRAAFS.